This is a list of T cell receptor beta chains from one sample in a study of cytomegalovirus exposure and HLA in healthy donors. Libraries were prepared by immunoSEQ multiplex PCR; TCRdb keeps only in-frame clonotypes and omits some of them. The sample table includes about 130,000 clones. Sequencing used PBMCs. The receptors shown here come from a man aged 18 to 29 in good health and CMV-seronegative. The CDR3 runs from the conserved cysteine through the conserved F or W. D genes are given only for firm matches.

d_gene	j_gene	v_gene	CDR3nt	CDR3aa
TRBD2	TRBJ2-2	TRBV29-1	TGCAGCGCGGGGGGCACCGGGGAGCTGTTTTTT	CSAGGTGELFF
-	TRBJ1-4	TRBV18	TGTGCCAGCTCACCAGACACTCTCCCTATAGGTCTGTTTTTT	CASSPDTLPIGLFF
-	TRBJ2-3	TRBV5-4	TGTGCCAGCAGCTCGGAGTCTAACGGGGATACGCAGTATTTT	CASSSESNGDTQYF
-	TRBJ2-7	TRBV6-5	TGTGCCAGCAGTCAGGACAGTGGTCCTTACGAGCAGTACTTC	CASSQDSGPYEQYF
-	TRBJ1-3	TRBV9	TGTGCCAGCAGCGTAGCTCGCGGTTCCCCTGGAAACACCATATATTTT	CASSVARGSPGNTIYF
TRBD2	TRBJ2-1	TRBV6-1	TGTGCCAGCAGTGAAGTCGCGGGAGGCTCCTACAATGAGCAGTTCTTC	CASSEVAGGSYNEQFF
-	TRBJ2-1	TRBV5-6	TGTGCCAGCAGCCCGGGCGGGGGCGATGAGCAGTTCTTC	CASSPGGGDEQFF
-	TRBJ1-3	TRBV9	TGTGCCAGCAGCGAGAATCCCGAGGCCTTCTCTGGAAACACCATATATTTT	CASSENPEAFSGNTIYF
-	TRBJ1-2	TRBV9	TGTGCCAGCAGGGGGGGGGTAGGGGCCAACTATGGCTACACCTTC	CASRGGVGANYGYTF
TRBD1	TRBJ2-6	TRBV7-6	TGTGCCAGCAGCTTAGTATCTTTCGGGACAGGGAACGTCCTGACTTTC	CASSLVSFGTGNVLTF
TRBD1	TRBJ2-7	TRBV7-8	TGTGCCAGCAGCCGACAGGGGGGGGAGCAGTACTTC	CASSRQGGEQYF
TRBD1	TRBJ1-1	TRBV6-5	TGTGCCAGCAGTTACGGACAGGTGAACACTGAAGCTTTCTTT	CASSYGQVNTEAFF
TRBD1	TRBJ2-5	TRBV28	TGTGCCAGCAGCCTGATACAGGGGGCTTCGGTTGAGCAGTACTTC	CASSLIQGASVEQYF
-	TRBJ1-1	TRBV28	TGTGCCAGCAGCCCCGCGCCGGGACAACCTGAAGCTTTCTTT	CASSPAPGQPEAFF
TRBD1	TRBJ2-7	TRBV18	TGTGCCAGCTCACCATTCGAGGGTCAGGGGGTAACCTACGAGCAGTACTTC	CASSPFEGQGVTYEQYF
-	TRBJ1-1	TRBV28	TGTGCCAGCGGACCAACACAGGGGAACACTGAAGCTTTCTTT	CASGPTQGNTEAFF
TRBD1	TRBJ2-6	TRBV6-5	TGTGCCAGCGGACAGGGGGCGTCTGGGGCCAACGTCCTGACTTTC	CASGQGASGANVLTF
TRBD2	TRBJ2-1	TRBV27	TGTGCCAGCAGTTTACAGCGGGGGGGACTCAATGAGCAGTTCTTC	CASSLQRGGLNEQFF
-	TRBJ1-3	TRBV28	TGTGCCAGCAGTTTGGACAGCTCTGGAAACACCATATATTTT	CASSLDSSGNTIYF
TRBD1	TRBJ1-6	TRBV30	TGTGCCTGGAGCCTGGGGGGGACAGGAGCTTCACCCCTCCACTTT	CAWSLGGTGASPLHF
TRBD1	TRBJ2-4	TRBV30	TGTGCCTGGGGAAGGGGACAGGGTGGGGAAAACATTCAGTACTTC	CAWGRGQGGENIQYF
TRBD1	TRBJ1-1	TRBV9	TGTGCCAGCAGCGTTGGGACAGACCTTTCCGGTGAAGCTTTCTTT	CASSVGTDLSGEAFF
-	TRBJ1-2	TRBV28	TGTGCCAGCAGTTTAGACAGCTATGGCTACACCTTC	CASSLDSYGYTF
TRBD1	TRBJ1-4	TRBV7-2	TGTGCCAGCAGCTTAGGGGGGTCAGGGGGGGAAAAACTGTTTTTT	CASSLGGSGGEKLFF
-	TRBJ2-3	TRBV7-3	TGTGCCAGCAGCCTACAGGGTTCGTCGGATACGCAGTATTTT	CASSLQGSSDTQYF
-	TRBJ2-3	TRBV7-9	TGTGCCAGCGAGGCTAGCGGCACAGATACGCAGTATTTT	CASEASGTDTQYF